This entry lists 21 T cell receptor beta chains sequenced from one sample in a study of blood T cell repertoires in COVID-19. The assay was immunoSEQ multiplex PCR, and TCRdb's table has in-frame clones only and misses some. This table holds 310,000 or so clones, about nine tenths found once. The sample taken for sequencing was peripheral blood. These receptors were collected from a man aged 45-60 years with active or convalescent COVID-19.

A few counts support this clone. This chain uses TRBV4-3 with TRBJ1-1; 7 bases line up with TRBD1. The V segment lost 1 base and the J segment 2 bases; nucleotides outside the gene matches: 13. The germline gives CDR1 LGHNA, CDR2 YSLEER. The CDR3 totals 18 residues. Here the CDR3 reads CASSQVPGLDRRNTEAFF. The DNA of the CDR3 is TGCGCCAGCAGCCAAGTGCCTGGCTTGGACAGGCGCAACACTGAAGCTTTCTTT.

The V and J genes are TRBV6-1 and TRBJ2-5; TRBD1 matches at 8 bases. V lost 0 bases to trimming and J lost 4 bases; unmatched junction nucleotides: 10. The germline V gene encodes CDR1 MNHNS and CDR2 SASEGT. The CDR3 contains 17 residues. CDR3 DNA sequence: TGTGCCAGCAGTGAAGCGGGCAGGGGGCCTCTAGGAGAGACCCAGTACTTC. This encodes CASSEAGRGPLGETQYF.

The chain employs TRBV5-4 and TRBJ1-2; maybe TRBD1 (6 bases). Trimming pared 4 bases from V and 6 bases from J, leaving 19 bases between. The length of the CDR3 is 15 residues. The germline CDR1 and CDR2 sequences are SGHNT and YYREEE (reference sequence). The CDR3 region has the DNA TGTGCCAGCAGCCCCCCCGAGGGGAACAGGGATGGCTACACCTTC. As protein: CASSPPEGNRDGYTF. Supplemented by reference TRBV5-4 and TRBJ1-2, the full variable domain reads ETGVTQSPTHLIKTRGQQVTLRCSSQSGHNTVSWYQQALGQGPQFIFQYYREEENGRGNFPPRFSGLQFPNYSSELNVNALELDDSALYLCASSPPEGNRDGYTFGSGTRLTVV.

This clone was observed once. The rearrangement uses TRBV18 and TRBJ2-5; 8 positions agree with TRBD1. Germline trimming cut 2 bases from V and 0 bases from J; bases unmatched to any gene: 2. Germline-derived CDR1 and CDR2 are KGHSH and LQKENI. This CDR3 is 15 amino acids long. The DNA for the CDR3 is TGTGCCAGCTCACCAGGGACAGGTTACCAAGAGACCCAGTACTTC. Its translation is CASSPGTGYQETQYF. Filled out from reference TRBV18 and TRBJ2-5, the complete variable domain reads NAGVMQNPRHLVRRRGQEARLRCSPMKGHSHVYWYRQLPEEGLKFMVYLQKENIIDESGMPKERFSAEFPKEGPSILRIQQVVRGDSAAYFCASSPGTGYQETQYFGPGTRLLVL.

The chain couples TRBV5-4 to TRBJ2-7; the match to TRBD1 covers 11 bases. The V and J ends lost 4 bases and 2 bases, in that order; junction bases with no gene match: 11. The germline V gene has CDR1 SGHNT and CDR2 YYREEE (reference sequence). The CDR3 is 17 residues long. This chain's CDR3 is CASSPQVGTGGTYEQYF. The CDR3 DNA reads as TGTGCCAGCAGCCCCCAAGTCGGGACAGGGGGGACCTACGAGCAGTACTTC.

This clone was seen only once. The chain is built from TRBV28 and TRBJ2-7; 9 bases line up with TRBD1. The germline CDR1 and CDR2 sequences are MDHEN and SYDVKM. Losses at the gene ends were 2 bases for V and 2 bases for J; bases not matched to a gene: 7. The CDR3 runs 16 residues. The CDR3 reads CASSLDSGQGTYEQYF. The CDR3, as DNA: TGTGCCAGCAGTTTAGATTCCGGACAGGGGACCTACGAGCAGTACTTC.

The chain employs TRBV18 and TRBJ2-3; D possibly corresponds to TRBD1 (6 bases). Germline assignment: CDR1 KGHSH and CDR2 LQKENI. Trimming shortened V by 0 bases and J by 6 bases, and 16 bases separated the two germline ends. This CDR3 region has 16 residues. The CDR3 bases are TGTGCCAGCTCACCACCGGGGCAGGGGATTCTGGATACGCAGTATTTT. Protein sequence: CASSPPGQGILDTQYF.

The chain employs TRBV12-5 and TRBJ1-5, with TRBD1 identical over 7 bases. Trimming cost V 8 bases and J 0 bases; bases outside gene matches: 25. Germline loops: CDR1 LGHNT, CDR2 FRNRAP. This CDR3 has 21 residues. CDR3: CASPPMGRDSGYSYSNQPQHF. CDR3 sequence (DNA): TGTGCTAGTCCTCCTATGGGCAGGGACAGCGGATACTCTTATAGCAATCAGCCCCAGCATTTT.

The rearrangement uses TRBV30 and TRBJ1-5; 10 bases line up with TRBD1. The J segment lost 7 bases and the V segment lost 3 bases, leaving 12 bases of the junction unmatched. From germline, CDR1 is GTSNPN and CDR2 SVGIG (reference sequence). The CDR3 loop spans 16 amino acids. For the CDR3, the DNA is TGTGCCTGGAGCAGGACAGGGGGTAATTCGGGGCAGCCCCAGCATTTT. Its translation: CAWSRTGGNSGQPQHF.

The V and J genes are TRBV29-1 and TRBJ2-1; no firm D call. The CDR3 spans 12 residues. Germline V gene data show CDR1 as SQVTM and CDR2 as ANQGSEA. Trimming left V 5 bases short and J 1 base short, with 6 bases between. The DNA of the CDR3 is TGCAGCGTTTCCGGGTCCTACAATGAGCAGTTCTTC. Translated: CSVSGSYNEQFF.

This chain joins TRBV10-3 and TRBJ2-7; 10 bases align to TRBD1. The germline V gene has CDR1 ENHRY and CDR2 SYGVKD. The CDR3 length is 14 residues. With V trimmed by 6 bases and J by 5 bases, 7 bases remained unmatched. For the CDR3, the DNA is TGTGCCATCAGATCCGGGACAGGGGAGAACGAGCAGTACTTC. Translated, it gives CAIRSGTGENEQYF.

The chain joins TRBV7-2 to TRBJ2-3; maybe TRBD1 (6 bases). The CDR3 has 13 amino acids. Deletions cut 4 bases from V and 7 bases from J, with 12 bases between. Germline V lookup: CDR1 SGHTA, CDR2 FQGNSA. The CDR3 DNA is TGTGCCAGCAGCTCGCCCGGGACAAATACGCAGTATTTT. Its translation is CASSSPGTNTQYF.

This chain joins TRBV11-3 and TRBJ2-1; 10 bases are shared with TRBD1. The V segment lost 6 bases and the J segment 5 bases; nucleotides outside the gene matches: 7. CDR3 length: 15 amino acids. Germline loops: CDR1 SGHNT, CDR2 YENEEA. The CDR3, as DNA: TGTGCCAGCAGTTTGACAGGGGGCTGGAACAATGAGCAGTTCTTC. It encodes CASSLTGGWNNEQFF.

The table lists this clone with a count of one. The V gene is TRBV15, the J gene TRBJ2-1, with TRBD2 identical over 16 bases. The CDR3 is made up of 18 amino acids. CDR1 is LNHNV, CDR2 YYDKDF, per germline (reference sequence). The J segment lost 8 bases and the V segment lost 1 base, leaving 8 bases of the junction unmatched. The CDR3 spells CATSRGGLAGGLVDEQFF. DNA of the CDR3: TGTGCCACCAGCAGAGGGGGACTAGCGGGAGGGCTAGTCGATGAGCAGTTCTTC.

This clone was observed a handful of times. The chain has TRBV27 and TRBJ1-6, with D uncertain. This CDR3 is 15 amino acids long. CDR1 is MNHEY, CDR2 SMNVEV, per germline (reference sequence). Trimming took off 4 bases at V and 8 bases at J, with 15 bases between the two ends. The DNA for the CDR3 is TGTGCCAGCAGTTCTCCATCGGATGGAGATTCACCCCTCCACTTT. This gives the protein CASSSPSDGDSPLHF.

The rearrangement uses TRBV7-8 and TRBJ2-5; D may be TRBD2 (6 bases). The CDR3 has 14 amino acids. The V end was cut by 7 bases, the J end by 4 bases, with 16 bases between. Per the germline V gene, CDR1 is SGHVS and CDR2 is FQNEAQ. CDR3 DNA: TGTGCCAGCACCCAAATGAACGGGAGAGAGACCCAGTACTTC. Amino acid sequence: CASTQMNGRETQYF.

The gene calls are TRBV28 and TRBJ1-1, with D hard to call. V shed 7 bases and J shed 3 bases, with 15 bases lying between them. The CDR3 is 14 residues long. Germline lookup yields CDR1 MDHEN and CDR2 SYDVKM. CDR3 region: CASMGGWGYTEAFF. The CDR3, as DNA: TGTGCCAGCATGGGAGGATGGGGATACACTGAAGCTTTCTTT.

This clone came up once. This sequence joins TRBV30 and TRBJ1-2; D may be TRBD1 (5 bases). The length of the CDR3 is 13 residues. Germline CDR1 reads GTSNPN; CDR2 reads SVGIG (reference sequence). The V end lost 5 bases, the J end lost 2 bases, and 12 bases lay between the germline ends. CDR3 region: CAWRGGGNYGYTF. The CDR3 DNA is TGTGCCTGGCGTGGGGGGGGGAACTATGGCTACACCTTC.

The chain joins TRBV6-6 to TRBJ1-2; D remains ambiguous. V lost 6 bases, J lost 8 bases, and 13 bases lay in between. The CDR3 has 12 residues. CDR1 is MNHNY, CDR2 SVGAGI, per germline (reference sequence). CDR3 in DNA: TGTGCCAGCAGCCTGTTGGAGGGCGGCTACACCTTC. Amino acids: CASSLLEGGYTF.

The rearrangement links TRBV5-6 to TRBJ1-1; TRBD1 might be the D (5 bases). Trimming took 0 bases from V and 0 from J, leaving 9 bases between them. Germline lookup yields CDR1 SGHDT and CDR2 YYEEEE. CDR3 size: 15 residues. Here the CDR3 reads CASSLVGRVNTEAFF. As DNA, the CDR3 is TGTGCCAGCAGCTTGGTGGGCAGGGTGAACACTGAAGCTTTCTTT.

The rearrangement links TRBV10-1 to TRBJ2-3; maybe TRBD1 (6 bases). This CDR3 comprises 16 residues. The V gene lost 6 bases and the J gene lost 3 bases, with 19 bases spanning the gap. Looked up from germline, CDR1 is WNHNN and CDR2 is SYGVQD (reference sequence). CDR3 DNA sequence: TGCGCCAGCAGCACATCGGGCAGGGGTGTTACAGATACGCAGTATTTT. It codes for CASSTSGRGVTDTQYF.